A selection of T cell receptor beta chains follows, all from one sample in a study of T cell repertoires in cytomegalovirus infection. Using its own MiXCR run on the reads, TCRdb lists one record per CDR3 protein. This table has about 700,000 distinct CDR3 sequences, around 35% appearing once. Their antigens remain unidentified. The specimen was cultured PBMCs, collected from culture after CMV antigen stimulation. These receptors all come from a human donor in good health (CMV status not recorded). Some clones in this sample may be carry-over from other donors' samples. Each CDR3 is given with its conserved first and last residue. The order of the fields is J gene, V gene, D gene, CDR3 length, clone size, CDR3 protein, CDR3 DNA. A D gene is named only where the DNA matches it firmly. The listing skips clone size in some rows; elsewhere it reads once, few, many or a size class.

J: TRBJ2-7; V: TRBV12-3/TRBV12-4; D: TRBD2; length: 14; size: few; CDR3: CASRATSGSNEQYF; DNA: TGTGCCAGCAGGGCCACTAGCGGGAGTAACGAGCAGTACTTC
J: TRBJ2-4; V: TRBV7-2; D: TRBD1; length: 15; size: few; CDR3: CASSLRGQDQNIQYF; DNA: TGTGCCAGCAGCTTAAGGGGACAGGACCAAAACATTCAGTACTTC
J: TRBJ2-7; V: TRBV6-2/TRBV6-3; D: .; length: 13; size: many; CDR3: CASIRDFGGEQYF; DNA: TGTGCCAGCATCCGGGACTTTGGAGGCGAGCAGTACTTC
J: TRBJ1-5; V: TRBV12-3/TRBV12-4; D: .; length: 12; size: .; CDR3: CASRSSDQPQHF; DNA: TGTGCCAGCAGGTCTTCCGATCAGCCCCAGCATTTT
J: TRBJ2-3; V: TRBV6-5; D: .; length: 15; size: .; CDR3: CASSYEGVGTDTQYF; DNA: TGTGCCAGCAGTTACGAGGGGGTAGGCACAGATACGCAGTATTTT
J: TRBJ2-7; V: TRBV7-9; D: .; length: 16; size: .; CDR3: CASSSSSGGFVYEQYF; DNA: TGTGCCAGCAGCTCCTCGTCTGGCGGGTTTGTTTACGAGCAGTACTTC
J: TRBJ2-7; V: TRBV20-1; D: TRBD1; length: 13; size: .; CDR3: CSARRQGGYEQYF; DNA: TGCAGTGCGAGACGACAGGGGGGCTACGAGCAGTACTTC
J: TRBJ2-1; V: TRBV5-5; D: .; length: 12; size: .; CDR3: CASYGSYNEQFF; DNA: TGTGCCAGTTACGGCTCCTACAATGAGCAGTTCTTC
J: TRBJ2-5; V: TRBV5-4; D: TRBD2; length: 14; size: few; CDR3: CASSLLADQETQYF; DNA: TGTGCCAGCAGCCTACTAGCGGACCAAGAGACCCAGTACTTC
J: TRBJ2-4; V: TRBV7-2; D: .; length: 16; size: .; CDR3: CASSFGGKVTKNIQYF; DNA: TGTGCCAGCAGCTTCGGTGGGAAGGTGACCAAAAACATTCAGTACTTC
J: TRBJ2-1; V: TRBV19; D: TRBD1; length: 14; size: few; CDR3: CASSIYGTGEKQFF; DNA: TGTGCCAGTAGTATATACGGGACAGGGGAGAAGCAGTTCTTC
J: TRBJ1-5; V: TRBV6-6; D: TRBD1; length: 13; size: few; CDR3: CAISGTGNQPQHF; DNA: TGTGCCATCTCCGGGACAGGCAATCAGCCCCAGCATTTT
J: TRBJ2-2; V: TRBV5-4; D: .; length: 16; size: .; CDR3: CASSISQLRSTGELFF; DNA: TGTGCCAGCAGCATAAGTCAACTGAGATCGACCGGGGAGCTGTTTTTT
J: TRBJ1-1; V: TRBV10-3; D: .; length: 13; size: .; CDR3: CAIKRGTNTEAFF; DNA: TGTGCCATCAAGAGGGGGACGAACACTGAAGCTTTCTTT
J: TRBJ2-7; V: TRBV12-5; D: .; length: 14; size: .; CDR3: CASGLVPGLREQYF; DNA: TGTGCTAGTGGTTTGGTACCCGGCCTGAGGGAGCAGTACTTC
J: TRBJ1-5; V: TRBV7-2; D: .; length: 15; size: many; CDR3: CASSLEQNSNQPQHF; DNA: TGTGCCAGCAGCTTAGAACAGAATAGCAATCAGCCCCAGCATTTT
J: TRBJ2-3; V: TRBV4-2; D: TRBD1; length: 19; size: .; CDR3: CASSQAPGQGGGYTDTQYF; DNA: TGTGCCAGCAGCCAAGCCCCGGGACAGGGGGGAGGATACACAGATACGCAGTATTTT
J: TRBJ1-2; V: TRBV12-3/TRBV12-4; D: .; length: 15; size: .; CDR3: CASSPTGGINYGYTF; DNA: TGTGCCAGCAGTCCGACGGGGGGAATTAACTATGGCTACACCTTC
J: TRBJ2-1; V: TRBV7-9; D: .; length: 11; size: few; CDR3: CASSLMTGQFF; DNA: TGTGCCAGCAGCTTAATGACCGGGCAGTTCTTC
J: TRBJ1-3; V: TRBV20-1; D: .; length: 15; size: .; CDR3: CSARPSWDSGNTIYF; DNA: TGCAGTGCTAGACCTTCTTGGGACTCTGGAAACACCATATATTTT
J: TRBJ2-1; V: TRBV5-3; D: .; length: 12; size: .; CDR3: CASSLAGVAATF; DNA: TGTGCCAGCAGCTTGGCCGGGGTAGCGGCGACCTTC
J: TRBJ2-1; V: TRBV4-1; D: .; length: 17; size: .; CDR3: CASSPVSGTEILNEQFF; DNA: TGCGCCAGCAGCCCGGTATCGGGGACCGAAATATTAAATGAGCAGTTCTTC
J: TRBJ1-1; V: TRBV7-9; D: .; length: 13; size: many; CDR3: CASSFGQGTEAFF; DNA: TGTGCCAGCAGCTTCGGGCAGGGCACTGAAGCTTTCTTT
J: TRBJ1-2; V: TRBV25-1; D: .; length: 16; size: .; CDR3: CASSDSNRERAAGYTF; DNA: TGTGCCAGCAGTGACTCAAATCGCGAGAGGGCTGCTGGCTACACCTTC
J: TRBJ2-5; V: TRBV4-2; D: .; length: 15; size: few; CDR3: CASSQGGREKETQYF; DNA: TGTGCCAGCAGCCAAGGAGGACGGGAGAAAGAGACCCAGTACTTC
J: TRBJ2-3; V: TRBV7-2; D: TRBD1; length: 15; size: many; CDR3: CASSPRTGGTDTQYF; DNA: TGTGCCAGCAGCCCTAGGACAGGGGGCACAGATACGCAGTATTTT
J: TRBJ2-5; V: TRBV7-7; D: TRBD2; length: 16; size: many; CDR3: CASSSGLVGYQETQYF; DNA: TGTGCCAGCAGCTCAGGACTAGTGGGGTACCAAGAGACCCAGTACTTC
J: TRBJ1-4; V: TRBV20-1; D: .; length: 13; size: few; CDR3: CSATRASNEKLFF; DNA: TGCAGTGCTACCAGGGCCTCTAATGAAAAACTGTTTTTT
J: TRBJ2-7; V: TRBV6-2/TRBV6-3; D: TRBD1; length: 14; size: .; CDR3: CASSYPGQVYEQDF; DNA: TGTGCCAGCAGTTACCCTGGACAGGTCTACGAGCAGGACTTC
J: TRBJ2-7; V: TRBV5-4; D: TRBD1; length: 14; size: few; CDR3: CASSFAGGGYEQYF; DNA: TGTGCCAGCAGCTTCGCAGGGGGCGGCTACGAGCAGTACTTC
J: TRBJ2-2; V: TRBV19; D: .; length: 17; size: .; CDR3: CASSKSPSPTRTGELFF; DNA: TGTGCCAGTAGTAAGAGTCCGAGTCCGACCCGCACCGGGGAGCTGTTTTTT
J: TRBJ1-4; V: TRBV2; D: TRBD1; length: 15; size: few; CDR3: CASSDGTGGYEKLFF; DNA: TGTGCCAGCAGTGACGGGACAGGGGGCTATGAAAAACTGTTTTTT
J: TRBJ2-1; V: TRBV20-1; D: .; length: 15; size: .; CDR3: CSARRAASSYNEQFF; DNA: TGCAGTGCCCGCCGGGCAGCGAGCTCCTACAATGAGCAGTTCTTC
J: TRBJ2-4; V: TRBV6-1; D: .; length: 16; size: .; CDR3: CASTKGILLAKNIQYF; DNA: TGTGCCAGCACGAAGGGGATCCTCCTAGCCAAAAACATTCAGTACTTC
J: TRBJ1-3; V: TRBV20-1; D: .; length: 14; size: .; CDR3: CSASRGNSGNTIYF; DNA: TGCAGTGCTAGCCGTGGAAACTCTGGAAACACCATATATTTT
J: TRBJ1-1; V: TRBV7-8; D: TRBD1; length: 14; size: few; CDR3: CASSLKGGDTEAFF; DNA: TGTGCCAGCAGCTTAAAAGGGGGCGACACTGAAGCTTTCTTT
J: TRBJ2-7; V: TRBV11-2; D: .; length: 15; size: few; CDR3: CASSLDRDTAYEQYF; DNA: TGTGCCAGCAGCTTAGACCGGGACACAGCCTACGAGCAGTACTTC
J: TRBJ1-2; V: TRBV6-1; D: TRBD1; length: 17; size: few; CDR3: CASSEAGQGLRNYGYTF; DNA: TGTGCCAGCAGTGAAGCAGGACAGGGACTAAGGAACTATGGCTACACCTTC
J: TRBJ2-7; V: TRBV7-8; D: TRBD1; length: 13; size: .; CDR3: CASSFGQGGEQYF; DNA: TGTGCCAGCAGCTTCGGACAGGGCGGTGAGCAGTACTTC
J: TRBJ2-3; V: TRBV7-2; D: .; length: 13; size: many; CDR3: CASSFSFTDTQYF; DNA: TGTGCCAGCAGCTTCTCCTTCACAGATACGCAGTATTTT
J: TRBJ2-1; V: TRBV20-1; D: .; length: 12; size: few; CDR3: CSVLDWHNEQFF; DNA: TGCAGTGTTTTGGACTGGCACAATGAGCAGTTCTTC
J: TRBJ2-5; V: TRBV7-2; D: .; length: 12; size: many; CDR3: CASSLVVETQYF; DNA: TGTGCCAGCAGCTTAGTAGTAGAGACCCAGTACTTC
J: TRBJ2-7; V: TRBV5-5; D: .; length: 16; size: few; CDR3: CASSLAIIASKFEQYF; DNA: TGTGCCAGCAGCTTGGCCATCATTGCTTCGAAGTTCGAGCAGTACTTC
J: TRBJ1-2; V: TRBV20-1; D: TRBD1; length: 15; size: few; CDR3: CSAGKGTGASYGYTF; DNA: TGCAGTGCTGGCAAAGGGACAGGGGCGAGCTATGGCTACACCTTC
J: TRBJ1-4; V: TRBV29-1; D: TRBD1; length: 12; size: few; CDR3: CSVTGADEKLFF; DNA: TGCAGCGTAACAGGGGCAGATGAAAAACTGTTTTTT
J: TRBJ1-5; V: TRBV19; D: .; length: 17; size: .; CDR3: CASSPFPSGAGNQPQHF; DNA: TGTGCCAGTAGCCCATTCCCCTCAGGGGCGGGCAATCAGCCCCAGCATTTT
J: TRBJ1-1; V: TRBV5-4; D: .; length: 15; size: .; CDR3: CASSLVRGPDTEAFF; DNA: TGTGCCAGCAGCTTGGTCCGGGGGCCGGACACTGAAGCTTTCTTT
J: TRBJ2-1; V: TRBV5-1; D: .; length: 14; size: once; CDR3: CASALGGVGNEQFF; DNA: TGCGCCAGCGCCCTCGGGGGAGTGGGCAATGAGCAGTTCTTC
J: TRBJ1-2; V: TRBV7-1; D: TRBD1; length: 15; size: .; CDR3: CASSYRDRGIDGYTF; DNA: TGTGCCAGCAGCTACCGGGACAGGGGTATAGATGGCTACACCTTC
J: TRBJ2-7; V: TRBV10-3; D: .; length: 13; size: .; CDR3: CAIGTTGSHEQYF; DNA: TGTGCCATCGGTACAACAGGGTCCCACGAGCAGTACTTC
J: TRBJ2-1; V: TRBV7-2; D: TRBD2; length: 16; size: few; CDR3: CASSPGGLAGYNEQFF; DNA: TGTGCCAGCAGCCCTGGGGGTCTAGCGGGCTACAATGAGCAGTTCTTC
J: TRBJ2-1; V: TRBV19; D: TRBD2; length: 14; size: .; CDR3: CASTTTSGYNEQFF; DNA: TGTGCCAGTACCACGACTAGCGGCTACAATGAGCAGTTCTTC
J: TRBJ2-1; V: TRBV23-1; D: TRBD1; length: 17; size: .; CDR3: CASSHRGQTTGVNEQFF; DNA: TGCGCCAGCAGTCACCGGGGCCAGACGACAGGGGTCAATGAGCAGTTCTTC
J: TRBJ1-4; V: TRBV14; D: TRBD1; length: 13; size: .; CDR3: CASSRNRGGKLFF; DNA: TGTGCCAGCAGCCGCAACAGGGGTGGAAAACTGTTTTTT
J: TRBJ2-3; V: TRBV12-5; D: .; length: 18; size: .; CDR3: CASGLPRRGQEGRDTQYF; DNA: TGTGCTAGTGGTTTACCCCGGAGGGGCCAGGAGGGGAGAGATACGCAGTATTTT
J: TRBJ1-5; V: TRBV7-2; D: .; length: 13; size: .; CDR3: CASSLWWDGDQHF; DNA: TGTGCCAGCAGCTTATGGTGGGACGGGGACCAGCATTTT
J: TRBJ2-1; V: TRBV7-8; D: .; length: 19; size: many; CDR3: CASSLARGPPRPFYNEQFF; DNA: TGTGCCAGCAGCTTAGCCCGGGGCCCGCCCAGGCCCTTTTACAATGAGCAGTTCTTC
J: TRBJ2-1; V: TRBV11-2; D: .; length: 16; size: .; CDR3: CASSLGGISSFNEQFF; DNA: TGTGCCAGCAGCTTAGGGGGGATTAGCTCCTTCAATGAGCAGTTCTTC